A single sample is the source of the 20 T cell receptor beta chains below, sequenced in a study of OX40 agonist ivuxolimab in advanced cancers. The method was immunoSEQ multiplex PCR; TCRdb's version includes in-frame clones alone and lacks a portion of them. The sample carries tens of thousands of clones, approximately 80% recorded once. The sample in question was CD4+ or CD8+ T cells sorted from blood, obtained in a trial of the OX40 agonist ivuxolimab. Source of these receptors: an adult with an advanced solid tumor such as melanoma, head and neck, liver or kidney cancer.

The rearrangement uses TRBV7-3 and TRBJ1-5; D might be TRBD1 (5 bases). CDR1 and CDR2 (germline): SGHTA, FQGTGA. Trimming removed 5 bases at V and 5 bases at J, with 10 bases between. The CDR3 sequence is 13 residues long. CDR3 nucleotides: TGTGCCAGCAGCCAGGGCATAGATCAGCCCCAGCATTTT. This codes for CASSQGIDQPQHF.

J is TRBJ2-7 and V is TRBV13; TRBD1 is a possible D gene (6 bases). Germline CDR1 is PRHDT and CDR2 is FYEKMQ (reference sequence). This CDR3 has 15 residues. V gave up 4 bases and J gave up 2 bases, with 15 bases separating them. CDR3 loop: CASSSAQGQTYEQYF. As DNA, the CDR3 is TGTGCCAGCAGCTCCGCACAAGGACAGACCTACGAGCAGTACTTC.

Worth noting for this clone: A far larger clone is off by one base, so a read error is likely. The sample holds other DNA sequences that translate to the same CDR3. The CDR3: CASSQDRGRTQPQHF. The CDR3 DNA sequence: TGCGCCAGCAGCCAAGACAGGGGGCGCACCCAGCCCCAGCATTTT. The rearrangement links TRBV4-1 to TRBJ1-5; 8 bases align to TRBD1. Trimming took 0 bases from V and 7 from J; bases not matched to a gene: 5. CDR3 size: 15 residues. Germline V lookup: CDR1 MGHRA, CDR2 YSYEKL.

The table lists this clone with a few counts. The CDR3 reads CASSSRESYEQYF. CDR3 bases: TGTGCCAGCAGCTCCAGGGAATCCTACGAGCAGTACTTC. The chain recombines TRBV7-6 with TRBJ2-7, with a tentative D call TRBD1 (5 bases). The germline CDR1 and CDR2 sequences are SGHVS and FNYEAQ. This CDR3 contains 13 residues. V shed 4 bases and J shed 1 base, with 8 bases lying between them.

Judged by abundance, this clone is large. V is TRBV19 and J is TRBJ2-7; no clear D. The CDR3 has 14 amino acids. Germline V gene sequence: CDR1 LNHDA, CDR2 SQIVND (reference sequence). V lost 2 bases, J lost 0 bases, and 8 bases lay in between. CDR3 DNA sequence: TGTGCCAGTAGTATAACGGTTAGCTCCTACGAGCAGTACTTC. Protein: CASSITVSSYEQYF. The full variable domain, rest sourced from reference TRBV19 and TRBJ2-7, is DGGITQSPKYLFRKEGQNVTLSCEQNLNHDAMYWYRQDPGQGLRLIYYSQIVNDFQKGDIAEGYSVSREKKESFPLTVTSAQKNPTAFYLCASSITVSSYEQYFGPGTRLTVT.

The rearrangement uses TRBV27 and TRBJ1-1, with TRBD1 matching 7 bases. The V and J ends lost 5 bases and 1 base, in that order; junction bases with no gene match: 4. CDR3 length: 14 amino acids. CDR1 and CDR2 from the germline V gene are MNHEY and SMNVEV (reference sequence). The CDR3 here is CASSQTGPNTEAFF. The CDR3 bases are TGTGCCAGCAGTCAGACAGGGCCGAACACTGAAGCTTTCTTT.

V is TRBV2 and J is TRBJ1-1; D remains unclear. Trimming pared 6 bases from V and 0 bases from J, leaving 8 bases between. The CDR3 length is 13 residues. Germline V gene data show CDR1 as SNHLY and CDR2 as FYNNEI. The CDR3 here is CASSVAMNTEAFF. DNA of the CDR3: TGTGCCAGCAGCGTCGCGATGAACACTGAAGCTTTCTTT.

The gene calls are TRBV9 and TRBJ2-7; D is ambiguous. V dropped 0 bases and J dropped 6 bases, with 16 bases sitting between them. CDR1 SGDLS and CDR2 YYNGEE come from the germline V gene. The CDR3 runs 15 residues. The CDR3 DNA reads as TGTGCCAGCAGCGTAGCTCCCGGTTTGGGCCGCGAGCAGTACTTC. Translation: CASSVAPGLGREQYF.

This clone was picked up one time. J is TRBJ1-1 and V is TRBV4-1; unclear D gene. Trimming took off 1 base at V and 0 bases at J, with 0 bases between the two ends. Germline CDR1 MGHRA, CDR2 YSYEKL. The CDR3 is 12 residues long. The CDR3: CASSQVNTEAFF. As DNA, the CDR3 is TGCGCCAGCAGCCAAGTGAACACTGAAGCTTTCTTT.

This clone was seen only a few times. J is TRBJ2-1 and V is TRBV28, with 15 bases lining up with TRBD2. The junction had 4 bases not matched to a gene; V was cut back by 6 bases and J by 7 bases. The germline CDR1 and CDR2 sequences are MDHEN and SYDVKM. CDR3 length: 15 amino acids. The CDR3 loop reads CASRGLAGGNNEQFF. As DNA, the CDR3 is TGTGCCAGCAGGGGACTAGCGGGAGGAAATAATGAGCAGTTCTTC. Full variable domain (outside the CDR3, taken from reference TRBV28 and TRBJ2-1): DVKVTQSSRYLVKRTGEKVFLECVQDMDHENMFWYRQDPGLGLRLIYFSYDVKMKEKGDIPEGYSVSREKKERFSLILESASTNQTSMYLCASRGLAGGNNEQFFGPGTRLTVL.

The chain combines TRBV4-1 with TRBJ1-1; D unclear. Germline assignment: CDR1 MGHRA and CDR2 YSYEKL. The CDR3 length is 14 residues. Trimming took 4 bases from V and 0 from J, leaving 9 bases between them. As DNA, the CDR3 is TGCGCCAGCAGCCTTGCTAGCATGAACACTGAAGCTTTCTTT. Translating gives CASSLASMNTEAFF.

Sample share makes this clone medium-sized. V gene TRBV7-9 combines with J gene TRBJ1-2; possible D gene TRBD1, 5 bases. Germline CDR1 reads SEHNR; CDR2 reads FQNEAQ (reference sequence). This CDR3 comprises 13 residues. V lost 3 bases and J 10 bases, leaving 15 bases between the germline ends. CDR3 in amino acids: CASSFADKPAYTF. The CDR3 region has the DNA TGTGCCAGCAGCTTCGCGGACAAACCGGCCTACACCTTC.

The rearrangement joins TRBV28 to TRBJ1-1, with D possibly being TRBD1 (5 bases). Deletions cut 3 bases from V and 6 bases from J, with 17 bases between. CDR3 size: 15 residues. Germline V gene lookup returns CDR1 MDHEN and CDR2 SYDVKM. CDR3 bases: TGTGCCAGCAGTTTTTGGCGGGGGAAAGTGGCTGAAGCTTTCTTT. Encoded protein: CASSFWRGKVAEAFF.

The CDR3 protein is CARGEQERSYNEQFF. In DNA form, the CDR3 reads TGTGCCAGAGGGGAACAGGAAAGGTCCTACAATGAGCAGTTCTTC. V and J are TRBV2 and TRBJ2-1; D possibly corresponds to TRBD1 (5 bases). The CDR3 has 15 amino acids. Trimming stripped 9 bases from V and 1 base from J, with 16 bases between. Germline V CDR1 and CDR2: SNHLY, FYNNEI.

The rearrangement links TRBV28 to TRBJ2-3; a weak D match, TRBD2 (5 bases). The V end was cut by 4 bases, the J end by 5 bases, with 7 bases between. From germline, CDR1 is MDHEN and CDR2 SYDVKM. The CDR3 is made up of 12 amino acids. CDR3 loop: CASSYRGDTQYF. The DNA of the CDR3 is TGTGCCAGCAGTTATCGGGGAGATACGCAGTATTTT.

This chain connects TRBV6-5 to TRBJ1-2; D is ambiguous. Germline V gene lookup returns CDR1 MNHEY and CDR2 SVGAGI. Deletions cut 6 bases from V and 4 bases from J, with 12 bases between. This CDR3 comprises 13 residues. The CDR3 nucleotides read TGTGCCAGCAGCCCCACCTCCTTCTATGGCTACACCTTC. Translating gives CASSPTSFYGYTF.

This clone is medium-sized (0.01 to 0.1%). The chain joins TRBV5-4 to TRBJ2-5, with 13 bases lining up with TRBD2. This CDR3 has 16 amino acids. Unmatched junction bases numbered 8, after V lost 4 bases and J lost 5 bases. Germline CDR1 is SGHNT and CDR2 is YYREEE (reference sequence). The CDR3 region has the DNA TGTGCCAGCAGCCTAGCGGGACTAGCGGGAATGGAGACCCAGTACTTC. This gives the protein CASSLAGLAGMETQYF.

This chain connects TRBV6-6 to TRBJ1-2, with a possible D match to TRBD1 (6 bases). Per the germline V gene, CDR1 is MNHNY and CDR2 is SVGAGI (reference sequence). The V and J ends lost 0 bases and 5 bases respectively, with 10 bases between them. There are 14 residues in the CDR3. CDR3 residues: CASSYSTTGYGYTF. DNA for the CDR3: TGTGCCAGCAGTTACTCGACTACAGGGTATGGCTACACCTTC.

V is TRBV7-9 and J is TRBJ2-1, with D uncertain. V gave up 1 base and J gave up 5 bases, with 6 bases separating them. Germline V lookup: CDR1 SEHNR, CDR2 FQNEAQ (reference sequence). CDR3 length: 13 residues. CDR3 in amino acids: CASSLGLHNEQFF. The CDR3 bases are TGTGCCAGCAGCTTAGGACTCCACAATGAGCAGTTCTTC.

This rearrangement joins TRBV27 to TRBJ2-2; the match to TRBD2 covers 7 bases. Per the germline V gene, CDR1 is MNHEY and CDR2 is SMNVEV (reference sequence). The CDR3 has 14 residues. The V segment lost 2 bases and the J segment 4 bases; nucleotides outside the gene matches: 1. CDR3 loop: CASSLGTTTGELFF. CDR3 coding DNA: TGTGCCAGCAGTTTAGGGACTACCACCGGGGAGCTGTTTTTT.